This TCR beta chain was identified in a study of glioma-infiltrating T cells after dendritic cell vaccination. Blood PBMC samples: pre-vaccination, two weeks post third vaccination, and at tumor progression. Looked up from germline, CDR1 is MNHNY and CDR2 is SVGAGI (reference sequence). The ends were cut back, 5 bases at V and 1 base at J, with 8 bases in the middle. This CDR3 comprises 13 residues. Using immunoSEQ multiplex PCR, the repertoire was profiled, and TCRdb retains in-frame clones only, with some absent. The sample records more than 60,000 clones, more than 75% being singletons. The source material was blood, sampled before dendritic cell vaccination. The V gene is TRBV6-6, the J gene TRBJ1-2; D is perhaps TRBD1 (6 bases). This clonotype was sampled from a human donor with glioblastoma. CDR3 coding DNA: TGTGCCAGCAGTGGGACAAGTAACTATGGCTACACCTTC. This encodes CASSGTSNYGYTF.